The 10 T cell receptor beta chains reported below all come from one sample, sequenced in a study of somatic mutations in cytotoxic T cells in rheumatoid arthritis. Only in-frame clones appear in the TCRdb table, and some are missing; sequencing was by immunoSEQ multiplex PCR. Of 25,000 to 30,000 clones in the sample, roughly 86% were seen once. The sequencing sample was made of CD8+ T cells sorted from blood. Receptors were obtained from an adult with rheumatoid arthritis.

The count of this clone is one. The chain combines TRBV7-8 with TRBJ2-1; TRBD2 matches at 8 bases. V shed 4 bases, J shed 5 bases, and the junction held 7 bases outside the gene matches. The CDR3 has 15 amino acids. Germline assignment: CDR1 SGHVS and CDR2 FQNEAQ. The DNA of the CDR3 is TGTGCCAGCAGCTCTTTAGCGGGAACCCACAATGAGCAGTTCTTC. Translating gives CASSSLAGTHNEQFF. The whole variable domain, filled in from reference TRBV7-8 and TRBJ2-1, reads GAGVSQSPRYKVAKRGQDVALRCDPISGHVSLFWYQQALGQGPEFLTYFQNEAQLDKSGLPSDRFFAERPEGSVSTLKIQRTQQEDSAVYLCASSSLAGTHNEQFFGPGTRLTVL.

This chain uses TRBV4-1 with TRBJ2-3; D might be TRBD1 (7 bases). Looked up from germline, CDR1 is MGHRA and CDR2 is YSYEKL. V shed 0 bases and J shed 6 bases, with 13 bases lying between them. CDR3 length: 15 residues. The CDR3 protein is CASSQEGQGGDTQYF. CDR3 nucleotide sequence: TGCGCCAGCAGCCAAGAAGGGCAGGGGGGCGATACGCAGTATTTT.

Written as DNA, the CDR3 is TGTGCCAGCAGCCAAGGACAGACCCGAGCTAATGAGCAGTTCTTC. Its protein is CASSQGQTRANEQFF. The chain joins TRBV5-4 to TRBJ2-1, with D possibly TRBD1 on 6 matching bases. Germline V gene sequence: CDR1 SGHNT, CDR2 YYREEE (reference sequence). This CDR3 spans 15 amino acids. V was shortened by 4 bases and J by 7 bases, with 18 bases between the two germline ends.

For the CDR3, the DNA is TGTGCCAGCCATCTGATAGAGAACACTGAAGCTTTCTTT. Protein product: CASHLIENTEAFF. V usage is TRBV6-5 and J usage is TRBJ1-1; D gene ambiguous. V was shortened by 8 bases and J by 1 base, with 11 bases between the two germline ends. The CDR3 spans 13 residues. CDR1 and CDR2 (germline): MNHEY, SVGAGI.

This clone occurred once. The chain recombines TRBV6-5 with TRBJ1-1; tentative D call: TRBD1 (5 bases). Germline CDR1 is MNHEY and CDR2 is SVGAGI. Between the trimmed V and J ends, which lost 2 bases and 1 base, there was a span of 8 bases. The CDR3 length is 14 residues. CDR3 coding DNA: TGTGCCAGCAGTTACCGACAGCAGAACACTGAAGCTTTCTTT. Its translation: CASSYRQQNTEAFF.

As regards this clone: The same CDR3 arises from other DNA sequences in this sample as well. The chain couples TRBV7-9 to TRBJ2-1; D is unresolved. The ends were cut back, 1 base at V and 4 bases at J, with 2 bases in the middle. CDR1 is SEHNR and CDR2 is FQNEAQ in the germline V gene (reference sequence). There are 12 residues in the CDR3. This chain's CDR3 is CASSLGYNEQFF. CDR3 sequence (DNA): TGTGCCAGCAGCTTAGGGTACAATGAGCAGTTCTTC.

The V gene is TRBV4-1, the J gene TRBJ2-5; 7 bases are a match to TRBD1. CDR3 length equals 17 residues. V trimming: 4 bases; J trimming: 3 bases; junction bases outside the gene matches: 14. Looked up from germline, CDR1 is MGHRA and CDR2 is YSYEKL. DNA for the CDR3: TGCGCCAGCAGCCTATCCCCGGGGCAGGGGACAGAAGAGACCCAGTACTTC. Protein sequence: CASSLSPGQGTEETQYF.

The chain joins TRBV5-6 to TRBJ2-5; 9 nucleotides agree with TRBD2. Germline V gives CDR1 SGHDT, CDR2 YYEEEE. The CDR3 runs to 14 residues. J gave up 3 bases and V 4 bases, and 4 bases lay outside the gene matches. CDR3 amino acids: CASSIAGDEETQYF. DNA of the CDR3: TGTGCCAGCAGCATAGCGGGAGACGAAGAGACCCAGTACTTC.

This clone was recorded a few times. The J gene is TRBJ1-2, the V gene TRBV27, with D perhaps TRBD1 (5 bases). Trimming cost V 2 bases and J 1 base, with 5 bases left between them. The CDR3 extends over 13 amino acids. The germline gives CDR1 MNHEY, CDR2 SMNVEV (reference sequence). CDR3 amino acids: CASSLGGNYGYTF. The CDR3 region has the DNA TGTGCCAGCAGTTTAGGGGGTAACTATGGCTACACCTTC.

The chain uses TRBV4-1 and TRBJ2-5; 8 nucleotides match TRBD1. The CDR3 loop spans 15 amino acids. CDR1 is MGHRA, CDR2 YSYEKL, per germline. V lost 1 base and J lost 5; bases outside the gene matches: 6. CDR3 DNA sequence: TGCGCCAGCAGCCAAGCGCCAGGGGGCTTGGAGACCCAGTACTTC. It encodes CASSQAPGGLETQYF.